Listed below are T cell receptor beta chains from one sample, sequenced in a study of Tregs in tolerant kidney transplant recipients. Profiling relied on immunoSEQ multiplex PCR, and the TCRdb table lists in-frame clones only, not all of them. The data show about 52,000 clones, about 89% seen once. This specimen consisted of CD8+ T cells from blood (PBMCs), obtained 24 months after the transplant. These receptor sequences come from a human patient who received a combined kidney and bone marrow transplant. Part of the T cells may come from the graft donor. The CDR3 runs from the conserved cysteine through the conserved F or W. The order of the fields is clone size, D gene, V gene, J gene, CDR3 protein, CDR3 DNA. The D gene is left open where the match is weak. Not every row has a clone size; where given, it reads once, few, many or a size class.

-	-	TRBV7-6	TRBJ2-3	CASGLGDTQYF	TGTGCCAGCGGACTCGGAGATACGCAGTATTTT
-	-	TRBV27	TRBJ2-7	CASSIRDSYEQYF	TGTGCCAGCAGTATACGGGACTCCTACGAGCAGTACTTC
-	TRBD1	TRBV7-2	TRBJ1-1	CASSLAGTAFYTEAFF	TGTGCCAGCAGCTTAGCCGGGACAGCTTTTTACACTGAAGCTTTCTTT
-	-	TRBV11-2	TRBJ1-2	CASSSPDGNYGYTF	TGTGCCAGCAGCTCGCCCGACGGGAACTATGGCTACACCTTC
-	TRBD1	TRBV28	TRBJ2-5	CASSTDRGLETQYF	TGTGCCAGCAGCACGGACAGGGGGCTGGAGACCCAGTACTTC
-	-	TRBV25-1	TRBJ2-6	CASSDEVKSSGANVLTF	TGTGCCAGCAGTGATGAAGTTAAGAGCTCTGGGGCCAACGTCCTGACTTTC
-	-	TRBV27	TRBJ2-2	CASKYGQQTGELFF	TGTGCCAGCAAGTATGGACAGCAGACCGGGGAGCTGTTTTTT
-	TRBD1	TRBV5-1	TRBJ1-1	CASSLISGGPEAFF	TGCGCCAGCAGCTTGATTTCAGGGGGCCCTGAAGCTTTCTTT
-	-	TRBV15	TRBJ2-3	CATWAPDTQYF	TGTGCCACCTGGGCCCCAGATACGCAGTATTTT
-	-	TRBV2	TRBJ2-1	CASKLALGYYNEQFF	TGTGCCAGCAAGCTAGCTCTAGGGTACTACAATGAGCAGTTCTTC
-	-	TRBV5-6	TRBJ2-5	CASSLVGPRETQYF	TGTGCCAGCAGCTTGGTCGGCCCGAGGGAGACCCAGTACTTC
-	-	TRBV13	TRBJ1-6	CASTPSGSSYNSPLHF	TGTGCCAGCACCCCGTCGGGGAGCTCCTATAATTCCCCCCTCCACTTT
-	-	TRBV18	TRBJ2-1	CASSPKTGRDNEQFF	TGTGCCAGCTCACCTAAAACGGGCAGGGACAATGAGCAGTTCTTC
-	TRBD2	TRBV25-1	TRBJ2-7	CASSARGGPSEQYF	TGTGCCAGCAGTGCCCGGGGGGGACCCAGTGAGCAGTACTTC
-	TRBD2	TRBV9	TRBJ2-2	CASSAPAGVTGELFF	TGTGCCAGCAGCGCCCCGGCGGGGGTCACCGGGGAGCTGTTTTTT
-	-	TRBV7-3	TRBJ2-5	CASSPTPTIGLETQYF	TGTGCCAGCAGCCCAACGCCAACGATCGGGTTAGAGACCCAGTACTTC
once	TRBD2	TRBV19	TRBJ2-7	CASSFAAGGAYEQYF	TGTGCCAGTAGTTTCGCGGCGGGAGGTGCCTACGAGCAGTACTTC
-	TRBD2	TRBV7-9	TRBJ2-5	CASSVPNGASGLQETQYF	TGTGCCAGCAGCGTCCCAAATGGGGCTAGCGGGCTGCAGGAGACCCAGTACTTC
-	-	TRBV28	TRBJ2-7	CASRTTDSTHERYEQYF	TGTGCCAGCAGAACTACCGACAGCACCCACGAAAGGTACGAGCAGTACTTC
-	-	TRBV11-2	TRBJ2-1	CASSLEWGRGNEQFF	TGTGCCAGCAGCTTAGAATGGGGTCGGGGGAATGAGCAGTTCTTC
once	-	TRBV14	TRBJ2-1	CASSQGLWGLKDEQFF	TGTGCCAGCAGCCAAGGGTTATGGGGGCTCAAGGATGAGCAGTTCTTC
-	TRBD2	TRBV5-6	TRBJ2-3	CASSSPGLAGVPDTQYF	TGTGCCAGCAGCTCGCCGGGACTAGCGGGAGTTCCAGATACGCAGTATTTT
-	TRBD1	TRBV7-6	TRBJ2-7	CASSRQGSLNEQYF	TGTGCCAGCAGCAGACAGGGATCCCTAAACGAGCAGTACTTC
-	-	TRBV7-1	TRBJ1-2	CASIILGGQDGNYGYTF	TGTGCCAGCATCATTCTCGGGGGTCAAGACGGGAACTATGGCTACACCTTC
-	TRBD1	TRBV27	TRBJ1-5	CASSPAGQNQPQHF	TGTGCCAGCAGCCCCGCGGGACAGAACCAGCCCCAGCATTTT
once	TRBD2	TRBV19	TRBJ2-1	CASSISHGGAMREQFF	TGTGCCAGTAGTATCTCCCACGGGGGGGCGATGCGTGAGCAGTTCTTC